Listed below are T cell receptor beta chains from one sample, sequenced in a study of cytomegalovirus exposure and HLA in healthy donors. The protocol was immunoSEQ multiplex PCR, while the TCRdb copy is restricted to in-frame clones and leaves out a portion. The table includes approximately 90,000 clones, over 70% detected once. Sequenced input: PBMCs. These receptors were taken from a man aged 35 to 55 in good health and CMV-seronegative. CDR3s include the opening cysteine and the closing phenylalanine or tryptophan. A D gene is named only where the DNA matches it firmly. For some rows the clone size is stated as once, few or many, or as a class when expanded; others skip it.

TRBJ2-2 NA NA TRBV9 TGTGCCAGCAGCGTAGACGGCGGGGACACCGGGGAGCTGTTTTTT CASSVDGGDTGELFF
TRBJ2-5 TRBD2 NA TRBV4-1 TGCGCCAGCAGCCAAGCTGTTGGGGCGGGGGAAGAGACCCAGTACTTC CASSQAVGAGEETQYF
TRBJ2-1 TRBD2 NA TRBV4-1 TGCGCCAGCAGCCAAGATGAGGGGACTAACCGTTACAATGAGCAGTTCTTC CASSQDEGTNRYNEQFF
TRBJ2-7 NA few TRBV19 TGTGCCAGTAGTACCCGGGACAATTACGAGCAGTACTTC CASSTRDNYEQYF
TRBJ2-7 NA NA TRBV14 TGTGCCAGCAGTCCACACCAAAGCTCCTACGAGCAGTACTTC CASSPHQSSYEQYF
TRBJ2-1 TRBD2 NA TRBV7-6 TGTGCCAGCAGCTCGGGACTAGCGGGGGGGCATAGTGAGCAGTTCTTC CASSSGLAGGHSEQFF
TRBJ1-4 TRBD1 NA TRBV5-6 TGTGCCAGCAGCTTGGGGACAGGTCTTGCTAATGAAAAACTGTTTTTT CASSLGTGLANEKLFF
TRBJ1-1 NA NA TRBV28 TGTGCCAGCAGAATACAGGTGAACACTGAAGCTTTCTTT CASRIQVNTEAFF
TRBJ1-1 NA NA TRBV21-1 TGTGCCAGCAGCAAGGCCGGGGGGCTGACTATGAACACTGAAGCTTTCTTT CASSKAGGLTMNTEAFF
TRBJ2-5 TRBD2 NA TRBV5-1 TGCGCCAGCAGCTTGAGGGTTTCGGGGGGAGAGACCCAGTACTTC CASSLRVSGGETQYF
TRBJ2-2 TRBD1 NA TRBV27 TGTGCCAGCAGGGGACAGGTGGGCACCGGGGAGCTGTTTTTT CASRGQVGTGELFF
TRBJ1-6 NA NA TRBV6-5 TGTGCCAGCAGTTCGACAGCCAGCTCCTATAATTCACCCCTCCACTTT CASSSTASSYNSPLHF
TRBJ1-5 NA NA TRBV10-1 TGCGCCACCCCCGGCGGCCTTAGCAATCAGCCCCAGCATTTT CATPGGLSNQPQHF
TRBJ2-3 TRBD1 NA TRBV18 TGTGCCAGCTCACCACCGGGTCGGGACAGGGGCGCAGATACGCAGTATTTT CASSPPGRDRGADTQYF